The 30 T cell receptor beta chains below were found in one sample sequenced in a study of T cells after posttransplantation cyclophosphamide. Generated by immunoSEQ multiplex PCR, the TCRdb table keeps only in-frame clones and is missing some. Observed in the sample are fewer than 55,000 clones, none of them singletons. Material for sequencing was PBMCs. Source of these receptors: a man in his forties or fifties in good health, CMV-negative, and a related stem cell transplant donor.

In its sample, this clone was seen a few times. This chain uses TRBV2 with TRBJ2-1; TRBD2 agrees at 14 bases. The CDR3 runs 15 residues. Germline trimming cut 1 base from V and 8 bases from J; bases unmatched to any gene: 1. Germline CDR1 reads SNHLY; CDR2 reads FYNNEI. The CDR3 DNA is TGTGCCAGCAGTGAAGGACTAGCGGGAGGGTATGAGCAGTTCTTC. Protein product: CASSEGLAGGYEQFF.

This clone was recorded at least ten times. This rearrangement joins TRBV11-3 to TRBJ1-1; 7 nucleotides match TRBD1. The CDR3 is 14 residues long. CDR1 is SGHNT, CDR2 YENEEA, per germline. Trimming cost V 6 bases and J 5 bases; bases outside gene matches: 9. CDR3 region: CASSSGQAGTEAFF. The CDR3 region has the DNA TGTGCCAGCAGTTCCGGACAGGCGGGAACTGAAGCTTTCTTT. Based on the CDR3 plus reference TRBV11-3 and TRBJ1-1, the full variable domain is EAGVVQSPRYKIIEKKQPVAFWCNPISGHNTLYWYLQNLGQGPELLIRYENEEAVDDSQLPKDRFSAERLKGVDSTLKIQPAELGDSAVYLCASSSGQAGTEAFFGQGTRLTVV.

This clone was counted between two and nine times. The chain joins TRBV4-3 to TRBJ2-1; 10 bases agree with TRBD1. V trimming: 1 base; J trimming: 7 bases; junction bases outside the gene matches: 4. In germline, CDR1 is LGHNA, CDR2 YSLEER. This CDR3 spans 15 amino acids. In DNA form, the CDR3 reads TGCGCCAGCAGCCAAGGAGACAGGGGGCGAAATGAGCAGTTCTTC. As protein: CASSQGDRGRNEQFF.

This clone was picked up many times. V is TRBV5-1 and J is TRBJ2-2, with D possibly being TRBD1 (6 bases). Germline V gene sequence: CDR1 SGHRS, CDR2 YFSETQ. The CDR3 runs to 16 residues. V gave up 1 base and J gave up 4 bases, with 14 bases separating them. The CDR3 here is CASSLFSGVTTGELFF. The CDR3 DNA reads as TGCGCCAGCAGCTTGTTTTCAGGGGTTACCACCGGGGAGCTGTTTTTT. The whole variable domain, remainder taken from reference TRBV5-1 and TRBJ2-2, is KAGVTQTPRYLIKTRGQQVTLSCSPISGHRSVSWYQQTPGQGLQFLFEYFSETQRNKGNFPGRFSGRQFSNSRSEMNVSTLELGDSALYLCASSLFSGVTTGELFFGEGSRLTVL.

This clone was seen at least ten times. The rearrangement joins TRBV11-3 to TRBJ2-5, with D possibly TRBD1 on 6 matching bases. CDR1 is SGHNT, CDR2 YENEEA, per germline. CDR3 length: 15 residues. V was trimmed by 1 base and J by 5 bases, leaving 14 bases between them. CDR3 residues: CASSLVMGAFETQYF. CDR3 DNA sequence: TGTGCCAGCAGCTTAGTTATGGGGGCTTTTGAGACCCAGTACTTC.

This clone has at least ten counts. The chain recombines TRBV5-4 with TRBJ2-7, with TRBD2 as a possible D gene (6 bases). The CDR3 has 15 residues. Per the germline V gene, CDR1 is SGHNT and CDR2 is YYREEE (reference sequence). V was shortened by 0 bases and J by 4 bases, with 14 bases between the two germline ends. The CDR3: CASSLEAGIGYEQYF. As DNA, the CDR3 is TGTGCCAGCAGCTTGGAGGCGGGGATAGGATACGAGCAGTACTTC.

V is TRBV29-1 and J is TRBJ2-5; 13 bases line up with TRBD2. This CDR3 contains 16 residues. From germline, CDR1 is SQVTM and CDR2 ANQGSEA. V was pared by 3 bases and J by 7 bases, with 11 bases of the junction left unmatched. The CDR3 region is CSVERTSGGSGGTQYF. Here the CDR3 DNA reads TGCAGCGTTGAGAGGACTAGCGGGGGTTCCGGGGGGACCCAGTACTTC. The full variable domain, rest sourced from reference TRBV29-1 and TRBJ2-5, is SAVISQKPSRDICQRGTSLTIQCQVDSQVTMMFWYRQQPGQSLTLIATANQGSEATYESGFVIDKFPISRPNLTFSTLTVSNMSPEDSSIYLCSVERTSGGSGGTQYFGPGTRLLVL.

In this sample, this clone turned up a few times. The CDR3 nucleotides read TGTGCCAGCAGATCCCGGACTAGCGGGAGGGTCGGAGAGCAGTTCTTC. Translated: CASRSRTSGRVGEQFF. The V call is TRBV27, the J call TRBJ2-1, with 15 bases lining up with TRBD2. CDR3 size: 16 residues. Germline lookup yields CDR1 MNHEY and CDR2 SMNVEV (reference sequence). V shed 6 bases, J shed 10 bases, and the junction held 10 bases outside the gene matches.

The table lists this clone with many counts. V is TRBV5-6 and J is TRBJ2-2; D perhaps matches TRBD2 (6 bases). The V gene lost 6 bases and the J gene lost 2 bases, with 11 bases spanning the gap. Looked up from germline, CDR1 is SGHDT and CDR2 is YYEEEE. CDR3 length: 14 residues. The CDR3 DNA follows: TGTGCCAGCACCCGGAGGGGAAACACCGGGGAGCTGTTTTTT. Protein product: CASTRRGNTGELFF.

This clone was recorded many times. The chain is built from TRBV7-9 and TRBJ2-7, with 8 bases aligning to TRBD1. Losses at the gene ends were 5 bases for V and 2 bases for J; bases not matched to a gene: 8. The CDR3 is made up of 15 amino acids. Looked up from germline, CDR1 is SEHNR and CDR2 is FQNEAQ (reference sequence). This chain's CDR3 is CASSPRDRPPYEQYF. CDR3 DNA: TGTGCCAGCAGCCCCCGGGACAGGCCCCCCTACGAGCAGTACTTC.

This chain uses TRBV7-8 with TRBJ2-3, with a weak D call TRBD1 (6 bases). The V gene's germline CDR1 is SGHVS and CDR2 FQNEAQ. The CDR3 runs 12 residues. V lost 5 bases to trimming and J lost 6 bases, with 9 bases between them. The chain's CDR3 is CASSPGQDTQYF. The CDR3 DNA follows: TGTGCCAGCAGCCCCGGACAGGATACGCAGTATTTT.

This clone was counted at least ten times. CDR3 residues: CASSLYAGEVFDEQFF. CDR3 DNA sequence: TGTGCCAGCAGTTTATACGCGGGAGAGGTATTTGATGAGCAGTTCTTC. The chain links TRBV27 to TRBJ2-1; TRBD2 agrees at 7 bases. The CDR3 is 16 amino acids. The V gene end was trimmed by 1 base and the J gene end by 8 bases; junction bases not matched to a gene: 11. Looked up from germline, CDR1 is MNHEY and CDR2 is SMNVEV (reference sequence).

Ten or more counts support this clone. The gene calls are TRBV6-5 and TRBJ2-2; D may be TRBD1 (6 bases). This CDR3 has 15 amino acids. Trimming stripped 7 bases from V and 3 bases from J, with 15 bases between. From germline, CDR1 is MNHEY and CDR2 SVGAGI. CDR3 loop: CASTRDTADTGELFF. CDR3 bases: TGTGCCAGCACCCGGGACACCGCCGACACCGGGGAGCTGTTTTTT.

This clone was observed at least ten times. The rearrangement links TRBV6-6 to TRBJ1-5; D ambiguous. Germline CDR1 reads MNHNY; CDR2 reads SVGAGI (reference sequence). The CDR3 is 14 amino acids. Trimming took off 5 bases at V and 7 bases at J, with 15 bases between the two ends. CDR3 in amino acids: CASSRGMMEQPQHF. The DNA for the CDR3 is TGTGCCAGCAGTCGTGGCATGATGGAGCAGCCCCAGCATTTT.

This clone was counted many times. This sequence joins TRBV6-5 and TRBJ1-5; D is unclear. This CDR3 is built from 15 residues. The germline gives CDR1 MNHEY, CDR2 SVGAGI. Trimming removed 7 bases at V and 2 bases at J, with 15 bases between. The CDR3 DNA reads TGTGCCAGCACTGAGACCAAGGCGGGCAATCAGCCCCAGCATTTT. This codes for CASTETKAGNQPQHF.

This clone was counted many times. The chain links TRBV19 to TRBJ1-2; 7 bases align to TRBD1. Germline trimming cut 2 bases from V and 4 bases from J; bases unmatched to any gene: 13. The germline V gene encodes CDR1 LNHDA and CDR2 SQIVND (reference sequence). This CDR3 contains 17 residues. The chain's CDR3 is CASSIITVSDRSYGYTF. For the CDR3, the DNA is TGTGCCAGTAGTATAATAACAGTTTCGGACAGGAGCTATGGCTACACCTTC.

CDR3 loop: CASSYSYSGGVKTQYF. In DNA, the CDR3 is TGTGCCAGCAGTTACTCGTACAGCGGGGGGGTTAAGACCCAGTACTTC. The chain has TRBV6-5 and TRBJ2-5, with 10 positions matching TRBD2. The trim removed 0 bases at V and 6 bases at J, leaving 7 bases unmatched. The CDR3 is made up of 16 amino acids. CDR1 and CDR2 from the germline V gene are MNHEY and SVGAGI.

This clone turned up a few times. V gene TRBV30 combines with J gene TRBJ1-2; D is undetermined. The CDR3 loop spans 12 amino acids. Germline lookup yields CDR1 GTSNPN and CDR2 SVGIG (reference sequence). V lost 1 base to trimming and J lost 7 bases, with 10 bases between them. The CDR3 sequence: CAWSGEDGGYTF. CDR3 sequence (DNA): TGTGCCTGGAGTGGAGAAGATGGTGGCTACACCTTC. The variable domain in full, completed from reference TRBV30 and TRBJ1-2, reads SQTIHQWPATLVQPVGSPLSLECTVEGTSNPNLYWYRQAAGRGLQLLFYSVGIGQISSEVPQNLSASRPQDRQFILSSKKLLLSDSGFYLCAWSGEDGGYTFGSGTRLTVV.

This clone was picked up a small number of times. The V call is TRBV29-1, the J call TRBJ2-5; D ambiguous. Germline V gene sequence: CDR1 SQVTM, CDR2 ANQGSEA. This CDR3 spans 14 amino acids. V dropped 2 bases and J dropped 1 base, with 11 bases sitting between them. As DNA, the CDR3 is TGCAGCGTTGAATCTGGGCAAAGCCAAGAGACCCAGTACTTC. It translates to CSVESGQSQETQYF.

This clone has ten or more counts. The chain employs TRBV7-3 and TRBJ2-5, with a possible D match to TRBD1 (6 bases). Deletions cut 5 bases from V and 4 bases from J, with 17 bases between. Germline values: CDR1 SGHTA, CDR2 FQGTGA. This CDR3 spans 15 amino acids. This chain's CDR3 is CASSLNQGSTETQYF. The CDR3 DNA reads TGTGCCAGCAGCCTTAATCAGGGGTCGACAGAGACCCAGTACTTC.

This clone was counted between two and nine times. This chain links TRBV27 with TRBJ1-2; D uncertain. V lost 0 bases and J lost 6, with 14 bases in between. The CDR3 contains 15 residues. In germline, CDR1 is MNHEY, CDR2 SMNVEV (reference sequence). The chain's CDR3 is CASSLSGGMLNGYTF. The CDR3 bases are TGTGCCAGCAGTTTATCGGGAGGGATGTTAAATGGCTACACCTTC.

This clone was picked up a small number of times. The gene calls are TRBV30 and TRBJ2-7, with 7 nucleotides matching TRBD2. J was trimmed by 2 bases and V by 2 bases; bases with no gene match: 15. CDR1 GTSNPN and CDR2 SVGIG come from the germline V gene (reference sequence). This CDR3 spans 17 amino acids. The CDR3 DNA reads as TGTGCCTGGAGTACTGAAGGGCGGGAGTTCCTACCCTACGAGCAGTACGTC. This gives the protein CAWSTEGREFLPYEQYV.

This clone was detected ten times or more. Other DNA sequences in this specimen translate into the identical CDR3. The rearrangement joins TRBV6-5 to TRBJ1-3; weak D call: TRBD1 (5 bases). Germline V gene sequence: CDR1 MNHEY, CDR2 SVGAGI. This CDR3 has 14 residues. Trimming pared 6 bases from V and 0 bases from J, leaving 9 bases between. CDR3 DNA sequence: TGTGCCAGCAGGCAGGGCGGCTCTGGAAACACCATATATTTT. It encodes CASRQGGSGNTIYF.

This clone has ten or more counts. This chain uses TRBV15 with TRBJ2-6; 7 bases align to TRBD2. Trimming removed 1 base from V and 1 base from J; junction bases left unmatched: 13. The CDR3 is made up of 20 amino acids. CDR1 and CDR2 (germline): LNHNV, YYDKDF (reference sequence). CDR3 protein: CATSRVGPSGLVSGANVLTF. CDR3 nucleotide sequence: TGTGCCACCAGCAGAGTTGGGCCTAGCGGACTTGTTTCTGGGGCCAACGTCCTGACTTTC. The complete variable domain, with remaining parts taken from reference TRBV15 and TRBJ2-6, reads DAMVIQNPRYQVTQFGKPVTLSCSQTLNHNVMYWYQQKSSQAPKLLFHYYDKDFNNEADTPDNFQSRRPNTSFCFLDIRSPGLGDTAMYLCATSRVGPSGLVSGANVLTFGAGSRLTVL.

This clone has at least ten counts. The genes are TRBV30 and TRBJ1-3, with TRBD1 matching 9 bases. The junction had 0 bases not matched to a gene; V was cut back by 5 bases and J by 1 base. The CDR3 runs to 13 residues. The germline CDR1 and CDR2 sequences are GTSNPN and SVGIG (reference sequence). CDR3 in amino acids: CAWDRGSGNTIYF. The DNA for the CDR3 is TGTGCCTGGGACAGGGGGTCTGGAAACACCATATATTTT.

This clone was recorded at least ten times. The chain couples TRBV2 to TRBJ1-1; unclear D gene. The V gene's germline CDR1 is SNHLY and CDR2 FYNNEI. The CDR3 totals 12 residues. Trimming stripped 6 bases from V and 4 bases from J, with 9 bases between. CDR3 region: CASRARGTEAFF. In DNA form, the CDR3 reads TGTGCCAGCAGGGCCAGAGGCACTGAAGCTTTCTTT.

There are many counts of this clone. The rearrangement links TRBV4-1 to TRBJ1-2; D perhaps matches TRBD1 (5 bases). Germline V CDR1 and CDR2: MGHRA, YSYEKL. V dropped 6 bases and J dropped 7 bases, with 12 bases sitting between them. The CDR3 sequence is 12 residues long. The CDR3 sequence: CASRGPNGGYTF. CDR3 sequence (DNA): TGCGCCAGCAGGGGGCCGAATGGTGGCTACACCTTC.

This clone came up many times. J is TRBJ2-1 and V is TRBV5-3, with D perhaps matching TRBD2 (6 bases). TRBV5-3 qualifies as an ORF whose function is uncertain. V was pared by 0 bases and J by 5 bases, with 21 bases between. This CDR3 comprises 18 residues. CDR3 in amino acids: CARSLGYSYGSFHNEQFF. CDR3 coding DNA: TGTGCCAGAAGCTTGGGATATTCGTACGGGAGTTTCCACAATGAGCAGTTCTTC.

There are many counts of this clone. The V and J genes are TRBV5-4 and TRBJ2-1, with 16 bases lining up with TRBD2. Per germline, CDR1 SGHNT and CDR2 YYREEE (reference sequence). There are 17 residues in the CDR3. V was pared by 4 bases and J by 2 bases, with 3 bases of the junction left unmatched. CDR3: CASSPGTSGRAYNEQFF. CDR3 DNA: TGTGCCAGCAGCCCGGGGACTAGCGGGAGGGCCTACAATGAGCAGTTCTTC. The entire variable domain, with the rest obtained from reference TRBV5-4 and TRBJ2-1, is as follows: ETGVTQSPTHLIKTRGQQVTLRCSSQSGHNTVSWYQQALGQGPQFIFQYYREEENGRGNFPPRFSGLQFPNYSSELNVNALELDDSALYLCASSPGTSGRAYNEQFFGPGTRLTVL.

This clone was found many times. DNA of the CDR3: TGTGCCAGCAGCTCCCTAGGGACAGACAATCAGCCCCAGCATTTT. Translating gives CASSSLGTDNQPQHF. This rearrangement joins TRBV7-9 to TRBJ1-5; 7 bases map to TRBD1. The CDR3 has 15 residues. V trimming: 4 bases; J trimming: 3 bases; junction bases outside the gene matches: 6. Germline V lookup: CDR1 SEHNR, CDR2 FQNEAQ (reference sequence).